Below are 16 T cell receptor beta chains sequenced from a single sample in a study of T cell repertoires in cytomegalovirus infection. TCRdb re-called the reads through MiXCR, storing one row per CDR3 protein. The table includes around 130,000 distinct CDR3 sequences, 7.5% to 9% detected once. What was sequenced was PBMCs. The source of these receptors is a human donor in good health (CMV status not recorded). Some clones in this sample may be carry-over from other donors' samples.

Note on this clonotype: A read error may explain this, as a much larger clone is one base away. In DNA, the CDR3 is TGCAGCGTTGCCGGGGCAGGAAGCAATCAGCCCCAGCATTTT. It is translated as CSVAGAGSNQPQHF. This chain connects TRBV29-1 to TRBJ1-5, with a tentative D call TRBD1 (5 bases). This CDR3 contains 14 residues. CDR1 and CDR2 (germline): SQVTM, ANQGSEA. Between the trimmed V and J ends, which lost 4 bases and 1 base, there was a span of 11 bases.

The CDR3: CSARGHRQGNEAFF. CDR3 DNA: TGCAGTGCTAGAGGCCATCGGCAGGGCAATGAAGCTTTCTTT. The chain recombines TRBV20-1 with TRBJ1-1, with D possibly being TRBD1 (5 bases). V lost 1 base to trimming and J lost 7 bases, with 16 bases between them. The CDR3 length is 14 residues. Per germline, CDR1 DFQATT and CDR2 SNEGSKA (reference sequence).

This clonotype was counted between two and nine times. The chain joins TRBV2 to TRBJ2-5; possibly TRBD1 for D (5 bases). The V gene's germline CDR1 is SNHLY and CDR2 FYNNEI. Between the trimmed V and J ends, which lost 5 bases and 4 bases, there was a span of 14 bases. This CDR3 comprises 14 residues. The CDR3 protein is CASSPARVRETQYF. In DNA, the CDR3 is TGTGCCAGCAGTCCCGCCAGGGTTCGAGAGACCCAGTACTTC.

The table lists this clonotype with many counts. V is TRBV12-3 or TRBV12-4 and J is TRBJ1-2; 7 bases match TRBD1. V gave up 8 bases and J gave up 4 bases; unmatched junction bases: 13. The CDR3 totals 15 residues. The CDR3 nucleotides are TGTGCCAGCGGACAAAGGGGGCGAAGGGCCTATGGCTACACCTTC. This encodes CASGQRGRRAYGYTF.

At least ten counts were recorded for this clonotype. The genes are TRBV14 and TRBJ2-5; no firm D call. V gave up 4 bases and J gave up 4 bases, with 7 bases separating them. The CDR3 extends over 12 amino acids. Germline assignment: CDR1 SGHDN and CDR2 FVKESK. In DNA form, the CDR3 reads TGTGCCAGCAGCCCATTCGGAGAGACCCAGTACTTC. Translated: CASSPFGETQYF.

This clonotype was seen at least ten times. J is TRBJ2-3 and V is TRBV12-5; TRBD1 matches at 9 bases. The CDR3 is 14 residues long. Trimming at V came to 6 bases and at J to 5 bases, leaving 6 bases not matched to a gene. Germline V gives CDR1 LGHNT, CDR2 FRNRAP. The CDR3 spells CASGRDRVIDTQYF. The CDR3 coding sequence is TGTGCTAGTGGCCGGGACAGGGTCATAGATACGCAGTATTTT.

This clonotype was detected ten times or more. J is TRBJ2-5 and V is TRBV7-2; 13 bases line up with TRBD2. V lost 4 bases and J lost 2; bases outside the gene matches: 4. Germline values: CDR1 SGHTA, CDR2 FQGNSA. There are 16 residues in the CDR3. For the CDR3, the DNA is TGTGCCAGCAGCTCGGGACTAGCGGGATATCAAGAGACCCAGTACTTC. Protein: CASSSGLAGYQETQYF. Full variable domain (missing parts from reference TRBV7-2 and TRBJ2-5): GAGVSQSPSNKVTEKGKDVELRCDPISGHTALYWYRQSLGQGLEFLIYFQGNSAPDKSGLPSDRFSAERTGGSVSTLTIQRTQQEDSAVYLCASSSGLAGYQETQYFGPGTRLLVL.

This clonotype was counted many times. This chain connects TRBV7-2 to TRBJ2-4, with 7 nucleotides matching TRBD1. The V gene's germline CDR1 is SGHTA and CDR2 FQGNSA. The trim removed 2 bases at V and 0 bases at J, leaving 4 bases unmatched. The length of the CDR3 is 16 residues. As DNA, the CDR3 is TGTGCCAGCAGCTTAAGGACAGGTCTAGCCAAAAACATTCAGTACTTC. This gives the protein CASSLRTGLAKNIQYF.

There are many counts of this clonotype. The rearrangement links TRBV13 to TRBJ2-5; D uncertain. With 5 bases removed from V and 5 bases from J, the gap between germline ends came to 12 bases. Looked up from germline, CDR1 is PRHDT and CDR2 is FYEKMQ (reference sequence). There are 13 residues in the CDR3. CDR3 sequence (DNA): TGTGCCAGCAGCAGCAGACTCCAGGAGACCCAGTACTTC. Translated: CASSSRLQETQYF.

This chain joins TRBV25-1 and TRBJ2-1; D is unresolved. The CDR3 is 12 amino acids. Trimming pared 5 bases from V and 8 bases from J, leaving 10 bases between. The germline gives CDR1 MGHDK, CDR2 SYGVNS. The CDR3 region is CASSLVSHEQFF. As DNA, the CDR3 is TGTGCCAGCAGTCTGGTGAGCCATGAGCAGTTCTTC.

In this sample, this clonotype turned up many times. This chain connects TRBV20-1 to TRBJ1-5, with TRBD1 as a possible D gene (5 bases). Trimming shortened V by 2 bases and J by 1 base, and 24 bases separated the two germline ends. The CDR3 runs to 19 residues. The germline CDR1 and CDR2 sequences are DFQATT and SNEGSKA (reference sequence). The CDR3 sequence: CSARSQFRDPETSNQPQHF. DNA of the CDR3: TGCAGTGCTAGATCACAATTCCGGGACCCGGAGACGAGCAATCAGCCCCAGCATTTT.

The chain employs TRBV20-1 and TRBJ2-5; 7 nucleotides match TRBD1. From germline, CDR1 is DFQATT and CDR2 SNEGSKA (reference sequence). The J segment lost 5 bases and the V segment lost 1 base, leaving 13 bases of the junction unmatched. CDR3 size: 16 residues. The CDR3 loop reads CSARVQRDSIGETQYF. The CDR3 bases are TGCAGTGCTAGAGTCCAGAGGGACAGTATCGGGGAGACCCAGTACTTC.

This clonotype was found many times. The chain uses TRBV20-1 and TRBJ2-3, with D unresolved. V was shortened by 3 bases and J by 0 bases, with 13 bases between the two germline ends. The CDR3 consists of 15 residues. Germline V gene lookup returns CDR1 DFQATT and CDR2 SNEGSKA (reference sequence). This chain's CDR3 is CSARAASSSTDTQYF. The CDR3 DNA sequence: TGCAGTGCTAGGGCAGCCTCGTCTAGCACAGATACGCAGTATTTT.

J is TRBJ2-7 and V is TRBV7-6; 9 nucleotides line up with TRBD1. Losses at the gene ends were 5 bases for V and 0 bases for J; bases not matched to a gene: 11. Germline-derived CDR1 and CDR2 are SGHVS and FNYEAQ. The CDR3 loop spans 17 amino acids. CDR3 loop: CASSRSLMTGGSYEQYF. The CDR3 coding sequence is TGTGCCAGCAGCCGATCTCTGATGACAGGGGGCTCCTACGAGCAGTACTTC.

The CDR3 reads CASSQVEVNTEAFF. DNA of the CDR3: TGTGCCAGCAGCCAAGTGGAGGTGAACACTGAAGCTTTCTTT. The gene calls are TRBV4-2 and TRBJ1-1; no clear D. Trimming took 1 base from V and 0 from J, leaving 6 bases between them. Germline lookup yields CDR1 LGHNA and CDR2 YNFKEQ. The CDR3 runs 14 residues.

This clonotype occurred many times. The rearrangement links TRBV6-5 to TRBJ2-1, with D possibly TRBD1 on 6 matching bases. Germline CDR1 and CDR2: MNHEY and SVGAGI. V was trimmed by 4 bases and J by 7 bases, leaving 14 bases between them. The CDR3 covers 14 residues. CDR3 protein: CASSSSPGQNEQFF. The CDR3 DNA reads as TGTGCCAGCAGTTCGTCTCCGGGACAAAATGAGCAGTTCTTC.